The present T cell receptor (beta chain) was sequenced within a study of T cell changes during pregnancy in multiple sclerosis. CDR1 and CDR2 from the germline V gene are LNHDA and SQIVND (reference sequence). The CDR3 runs to 14 residues. After removal of 10 bases from V and 6 bases from J, the junction contained 8 bases not matched to a gene. The protocol was immunoSEQ multiplex PCR, while the TCRdb copy is restricted to in-frame clones and leaves out a portion. The sample includes about 33,000 clones, about 89% of them seen just once. The rearrangement joins TRBV19 to TRBJ1-5; TRBD1 matches at 11 bases. The sample here was CD4+ T cells from peripheral blood mononuclear cells, taken in the third trimester of pregnancy. The clonotype was recovered from a female donor in good health, enrolled as a control in a pregnancy study. The CDR3 DNA follows: TGTGCCACCTGGACAGGGGGCGCGGGTCAGCCCCAGCATTTT. Amino acid sequence: CATWTGGAGQPQHF.